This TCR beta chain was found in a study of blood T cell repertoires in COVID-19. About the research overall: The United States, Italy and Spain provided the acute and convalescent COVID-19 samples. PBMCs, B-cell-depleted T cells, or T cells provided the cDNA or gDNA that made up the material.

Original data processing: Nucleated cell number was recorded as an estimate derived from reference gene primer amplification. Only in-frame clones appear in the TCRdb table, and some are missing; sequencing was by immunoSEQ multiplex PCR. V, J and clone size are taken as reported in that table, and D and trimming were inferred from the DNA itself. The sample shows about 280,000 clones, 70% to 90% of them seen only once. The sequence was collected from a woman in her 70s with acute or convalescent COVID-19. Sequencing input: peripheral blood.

CDR3 DNA: TGTGCCAGCCGAGGTGCGCCCCTCTCCGAGCAGTACTTC. It translates to CASRGAPLSEQYF. The chain employs TRBV12-3 or TRBV12-4 and TRBJ2-7; D call uncertain. This CDR3 has 13 amino acids. Trimming shortened V by 8 bases and J by 6 bases, and 17 bases separated the two germline ends.